The 14 T cell receptor beta chains below come from one sample, sequenced in a study of blood T cell repertoires in COVID-19. The protocol was immunoSEQ multiplex PCR, while the TCRdb copy is restricted to in-frame clones and leaves out a portion. This table has around 170,000 clones, more than 75% appearing once. The sample taken for sequencing was PBMCs or T cells enriched from blood (not recorded which). The receptors originated from a woman in her forties or fifties who had recovered from COVID-19.

The gene calls are TRBV29-1 and TRBJ1-2; TRBD1 agrees at 10 bases. CDR3 length: 14 residues. CDR1 and CDR2 (germline): SQVTM, ANQGSEA. Trimming cost V 2 bases and J 4 bases; bases outside gene matches: 4. CDR3 bases: TGCAGCGTTGAACGGGACAGGGGCGCCTATGGCTACACCTTC. Protein sequence: CSVERDRGAYGYTF.

This chain uses TRBV2 with TRBJ1-5, with 7 nucleotides matching TRBD1. Germline V lookup: CDR1 SNHLY, CDR2 FYNNEI. This CDR3 comprises 15 residues. Losses at the gene ends were 6 bases for V and 0 bases for J; bases not matched to a gene: 5. Written as DNA, the CDR3 is TGTGCCAGCAGCGCGACAGGGATTAGCAATCAGCCCCAGCATTTT. It yields the protein CASSATGISNQPQHF.

The table lists this clone with a few counts. The chain combines TRBV27 with TRBJ2-7, with TRBD2 matching over 14 bases. CDR3 length: 16 amino acids. The germline CDR1 and CDR2 sequences are MNHEY and SMNVEV (reference sequence). The V segment lost 5 bases and the J segment 4 bases; nucleotides outside the gene matches: 7. The CDR3 is CASSKRGTSGRYEQYF. CDR3 DNA sequence: TGTGCCAGCAGTAAAAGGGGGACTAGCGGGAGATACGAGCAGTACTTC.

The chain recombines TRBV27 with TRBJ2-1; D is perhaps TRBD2 (5 bases). Germline V gene sequence: CDR1 MNHEY, CDR2 SMNVEV (reference sequence). This CDR3 spans 15 amino acids. Trimming cost V 5 bases and J 4 bases, with 15 bases left between them. The CDR3 sequence: CASSARTGGYNEQFF. In DNA, the CDR3 is TGTGCCAGCAGTGCCCGGACTGGAGGTTACAATGAGCAGTTCTTC.

This clone was detected once. The chain couples TRBV11-2 to TRBJ2-1; TRBD2 matches 8 bases. Germline-derived CDR1 and CDR2 are SGHAT and FQNNGV. The length of the CDR3 is 17 residues. V trimming: 1 base; J trimming: 2 bases; junction bases outside the gene matches: 7. CDR3 coding DNA: TGTGCCAGCAGCTTAGCCTACCTACTAGCGGCCTACAATGAGCAGTTCTTC. Translated, it gives CASSLAYLLAAYNEQFF.

The gene calls are TRBV5-4 and TRBJ1-2; D is unresolved. CDR3 length equals 15 residues. Looked up from germline, CDR1 is SGHNT and CDR2 is YYREEE (reference sequence). Trimming left V 5 bases short and J 8 bases short, with 22 bases between. As DNA, the CDR3 is TGTGCCAGCAGTTATCCAAGGCGGGAGCGCCGGGGCTACACCTTC. It specifies CASSYPRRERRGYTF.

J is TRBJ1-2 and V is TRBV6-5; D is unresolved. The V end lost 10 bases, the J end lost 4 bases, and 13 bases lay between the germline ends. Germline CDR1 MNHEY, CDR2 SVGAGI. The CDR3 has 12 amino acids. The CDR3: CAIARAGYGYTF. Here the CDR3 DNA reads TGTGCCATTGCGAGGGCGGGCTATGGCTACACCTTC.

J is TRBJ1-3 and V is TRBV9, with D perhaps matching TRBD1 (5 bases). Germline CDR1 is SGDLS and CDR2 is YYNGEE. The length of the CDR3 is 13 residues. V shed 4 bases and J shed 4 bases, with 9 bases lying between them. The CDR3 loop reads CASSRGSGNTIYF. The CDR3, as DNA: TGTGCCAGCAGCCGGGGGAGCGGAAACACCATATATTTT.

Only a few counts were recorded for this clone. The chain combines TRBV2 with TRBJ1-6; 7 bases map to TRBD1. The V and J ends lost 2 bases and 7 bases, in that order; junction bases with no gene match: 5. The CDR3 is 15 residues long. Germline loops: CDR1 SNHLY, CDR2 FYNNEI. CDR3 sequence (DNA): TGTGCCAGCAGTGAACGGCAGGGGGGAAATTCACCCCTCCACTTT. Translated: CASSERQGGNSPLHF.

The chain uses TRBV29-1 and TRBJ2-7; 8 positions agree with TRBD1. Germline V lookup: CDR1 SQVTM, CDR2 ANQGSEA. Losses at the gene ends were 8 bases for V and 5 bases for J; bases not matched to a gene: 8. CDR3 length equals 12 residues. The CDR3 nucleotides are TGCAGCACCGACAGGGGTTGCCACGAGCAGTACTTC. Protein sequence: CSTDRGCHEQYF.

This clone has only a few counts. V and J are TRBV29-1 and TRBJ2-2; TRBD1 matches at 7 bases. The CDR3 runs to 14 residues. The trim removed 4 bases at V and 3 bases at J, leaving 5 bases unmatched. Per the germline V gene, CDR1 is SQVTM and CDR2 is ANQGSEA. In DNA form, the CDR3 reads TGCAGCGTTGCCCGGACAGGCGACACCGGGGAGCTGTTTTTT. Translation gives CSVARTGDTGELFF.

The chain is built from TRBV28 and TRBJ1-4; 10 positions match TRBD1. This CDR3 has 14 amino acids. The V gene end was trimmed by 6 bases and the J gene end by 8 bases; junction bases not matched to a gene: 6. Germline V gene lookup returns CDR1 MDHEN and CDR2 SYDVKM. The chain's CDR3 is CASRWTGGGEKLFF. CDR3 in DNA: TGTGCCAGCAGGTGGACAGGGGGGGGAGAAAAACTGTTTTTT.

This chain uses TRBV30 with TRBJ2-2, with 8 bases identical to TRBD2. The trim removed 2 bases at V and 2 bases at J, leaving 10 bases unmatched. CDR1 is GTSNPN, CDR2 SVGIG, per germline (reference sequence). This CDR3 spans 17 amino acids. The CDR3 DNA reads as TGTGCCTGGAGTAAAGGACTAGCCTGGGCCAACACCGGGGAGCTGTTTTTT. Encoded protein: CAWSKGLAWANTGELFF.

The chain recombines TRBV3-1 (or the pseudogene TRBV3-2) with TRBJ1-1; TRBD1 might be the D (6 bases). Trimming stripped 2 bases from V and 7 bases from J, with 11 bases between. The CDR3 covers 13 residues. Germline CDR1 reads LGHDT; CDR2 reads YNNKEL (reference sequence). The CDR3 region has the DNA TGTGCCAGCAGCCAACAGGGGTCCGTTGAAGCTTTCTTT. Amino acid sequence: CASSQQGSVEAFF.